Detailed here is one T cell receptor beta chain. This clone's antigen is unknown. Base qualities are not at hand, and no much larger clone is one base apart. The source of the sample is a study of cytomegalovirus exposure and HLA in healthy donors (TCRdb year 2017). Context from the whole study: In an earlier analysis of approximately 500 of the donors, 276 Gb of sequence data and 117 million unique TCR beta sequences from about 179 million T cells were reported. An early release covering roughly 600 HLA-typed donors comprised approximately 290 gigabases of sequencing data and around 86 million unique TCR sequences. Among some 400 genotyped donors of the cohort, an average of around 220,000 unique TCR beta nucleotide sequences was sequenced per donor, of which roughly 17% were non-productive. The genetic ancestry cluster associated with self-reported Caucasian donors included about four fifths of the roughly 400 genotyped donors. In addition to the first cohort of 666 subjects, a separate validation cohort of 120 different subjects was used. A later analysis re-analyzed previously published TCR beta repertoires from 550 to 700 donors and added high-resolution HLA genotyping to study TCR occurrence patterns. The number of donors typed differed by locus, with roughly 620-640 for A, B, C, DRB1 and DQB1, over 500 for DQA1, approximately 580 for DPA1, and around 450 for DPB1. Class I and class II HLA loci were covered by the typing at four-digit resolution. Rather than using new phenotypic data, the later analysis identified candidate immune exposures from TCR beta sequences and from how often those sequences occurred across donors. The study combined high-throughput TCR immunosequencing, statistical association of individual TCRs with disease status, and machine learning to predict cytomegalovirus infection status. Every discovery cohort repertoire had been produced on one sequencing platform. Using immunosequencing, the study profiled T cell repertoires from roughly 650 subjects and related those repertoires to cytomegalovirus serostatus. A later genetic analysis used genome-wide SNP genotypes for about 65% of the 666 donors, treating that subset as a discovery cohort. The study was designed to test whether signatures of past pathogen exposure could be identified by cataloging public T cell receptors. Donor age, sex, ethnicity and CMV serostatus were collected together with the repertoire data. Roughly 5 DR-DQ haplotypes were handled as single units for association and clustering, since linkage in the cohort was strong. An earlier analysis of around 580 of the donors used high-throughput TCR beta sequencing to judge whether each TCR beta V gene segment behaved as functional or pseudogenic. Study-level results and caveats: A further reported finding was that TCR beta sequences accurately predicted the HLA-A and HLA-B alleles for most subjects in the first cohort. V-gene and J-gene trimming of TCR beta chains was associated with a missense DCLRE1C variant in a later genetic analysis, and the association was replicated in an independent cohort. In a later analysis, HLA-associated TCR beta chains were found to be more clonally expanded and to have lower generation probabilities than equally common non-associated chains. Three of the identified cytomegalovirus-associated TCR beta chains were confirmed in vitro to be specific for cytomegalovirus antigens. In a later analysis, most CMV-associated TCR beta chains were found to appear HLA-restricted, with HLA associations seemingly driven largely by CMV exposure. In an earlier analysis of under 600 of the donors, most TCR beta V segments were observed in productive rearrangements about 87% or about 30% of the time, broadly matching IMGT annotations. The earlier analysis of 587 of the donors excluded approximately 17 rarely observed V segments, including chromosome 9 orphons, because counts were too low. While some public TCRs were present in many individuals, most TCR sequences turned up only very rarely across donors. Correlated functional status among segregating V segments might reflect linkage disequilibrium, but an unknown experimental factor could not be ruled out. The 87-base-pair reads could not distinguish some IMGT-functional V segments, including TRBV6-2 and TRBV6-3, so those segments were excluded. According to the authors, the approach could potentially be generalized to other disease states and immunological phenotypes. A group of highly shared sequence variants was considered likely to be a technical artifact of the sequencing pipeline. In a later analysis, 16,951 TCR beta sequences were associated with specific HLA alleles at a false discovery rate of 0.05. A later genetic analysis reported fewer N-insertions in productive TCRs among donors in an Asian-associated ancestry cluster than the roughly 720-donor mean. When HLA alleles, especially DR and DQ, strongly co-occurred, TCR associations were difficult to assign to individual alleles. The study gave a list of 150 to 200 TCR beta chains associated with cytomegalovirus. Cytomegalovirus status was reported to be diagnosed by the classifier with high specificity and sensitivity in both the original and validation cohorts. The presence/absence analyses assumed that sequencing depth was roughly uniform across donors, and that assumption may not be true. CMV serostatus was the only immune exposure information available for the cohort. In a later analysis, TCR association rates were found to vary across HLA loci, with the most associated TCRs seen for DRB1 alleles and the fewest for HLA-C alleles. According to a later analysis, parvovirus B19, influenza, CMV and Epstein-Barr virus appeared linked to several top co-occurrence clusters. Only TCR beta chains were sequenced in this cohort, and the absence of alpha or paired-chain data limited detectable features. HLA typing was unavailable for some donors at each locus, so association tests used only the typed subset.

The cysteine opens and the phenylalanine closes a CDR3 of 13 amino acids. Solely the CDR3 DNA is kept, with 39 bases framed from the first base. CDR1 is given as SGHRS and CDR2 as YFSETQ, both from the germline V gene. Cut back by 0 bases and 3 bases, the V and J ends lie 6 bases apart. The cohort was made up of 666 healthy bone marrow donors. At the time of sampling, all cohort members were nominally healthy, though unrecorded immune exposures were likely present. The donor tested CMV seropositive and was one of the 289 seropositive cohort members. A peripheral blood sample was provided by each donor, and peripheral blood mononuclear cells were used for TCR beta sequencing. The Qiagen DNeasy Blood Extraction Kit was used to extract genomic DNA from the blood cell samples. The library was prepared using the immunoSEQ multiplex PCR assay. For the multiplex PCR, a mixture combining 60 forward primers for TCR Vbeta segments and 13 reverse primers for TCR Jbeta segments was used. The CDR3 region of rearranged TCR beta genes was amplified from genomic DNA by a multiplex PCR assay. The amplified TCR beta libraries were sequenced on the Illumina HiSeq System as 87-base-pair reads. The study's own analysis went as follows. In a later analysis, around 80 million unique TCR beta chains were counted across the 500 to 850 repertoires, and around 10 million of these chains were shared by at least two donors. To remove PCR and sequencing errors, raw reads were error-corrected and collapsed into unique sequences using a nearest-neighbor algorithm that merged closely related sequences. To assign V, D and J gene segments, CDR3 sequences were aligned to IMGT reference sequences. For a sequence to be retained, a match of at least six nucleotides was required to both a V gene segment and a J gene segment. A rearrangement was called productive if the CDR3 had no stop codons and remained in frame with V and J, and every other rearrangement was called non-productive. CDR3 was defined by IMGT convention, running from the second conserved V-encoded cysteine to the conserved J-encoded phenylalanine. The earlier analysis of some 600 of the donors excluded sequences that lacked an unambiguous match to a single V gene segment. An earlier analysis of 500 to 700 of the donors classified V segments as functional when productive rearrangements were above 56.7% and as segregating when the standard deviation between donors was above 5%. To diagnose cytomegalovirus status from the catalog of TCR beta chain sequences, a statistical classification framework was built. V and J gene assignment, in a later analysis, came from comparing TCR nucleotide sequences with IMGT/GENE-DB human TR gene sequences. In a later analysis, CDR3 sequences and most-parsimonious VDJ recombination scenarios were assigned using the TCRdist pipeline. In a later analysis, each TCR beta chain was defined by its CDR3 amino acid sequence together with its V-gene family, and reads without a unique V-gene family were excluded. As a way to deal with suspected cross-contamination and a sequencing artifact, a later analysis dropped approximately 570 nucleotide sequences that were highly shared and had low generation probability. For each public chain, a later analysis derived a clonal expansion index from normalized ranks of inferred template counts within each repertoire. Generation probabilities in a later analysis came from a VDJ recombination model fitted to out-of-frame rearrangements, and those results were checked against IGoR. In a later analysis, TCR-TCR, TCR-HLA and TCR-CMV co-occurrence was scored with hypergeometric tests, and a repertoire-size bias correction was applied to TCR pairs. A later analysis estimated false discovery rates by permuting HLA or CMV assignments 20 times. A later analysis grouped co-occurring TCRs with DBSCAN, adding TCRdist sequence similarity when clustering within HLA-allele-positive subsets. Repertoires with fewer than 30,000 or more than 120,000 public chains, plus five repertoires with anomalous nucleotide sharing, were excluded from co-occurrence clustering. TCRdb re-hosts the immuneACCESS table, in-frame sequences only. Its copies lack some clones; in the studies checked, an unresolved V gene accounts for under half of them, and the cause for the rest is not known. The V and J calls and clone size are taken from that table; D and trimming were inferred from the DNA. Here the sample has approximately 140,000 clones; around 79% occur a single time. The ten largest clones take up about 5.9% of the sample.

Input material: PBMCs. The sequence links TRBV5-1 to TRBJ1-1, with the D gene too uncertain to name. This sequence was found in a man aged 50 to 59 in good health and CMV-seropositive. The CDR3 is CASSLAGYTEAFF. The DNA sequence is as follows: TGCGCCAGCAGCTTGGCCGGGTACACTGAAGCTTTCTTT. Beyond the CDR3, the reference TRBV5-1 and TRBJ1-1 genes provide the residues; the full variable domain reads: KAGVTQTPRYLIKTRGQQVTLSCSPISGHRSVSWYQQTPGQGLQFLFEYFSETQRNKGNFPGRFSGRQFSNSRSEMNVSTLELGDSALYLCASSLAGYTEAFFGQGTRLTVV.